The next 24 T cell receptor beta chains were all read from a single sample in a study of graft-versus-host responses after intestinal transplantation. Libraries were prepared by immunoSEQ multiplex PCR; TCRdb keeps only in-frame clonotypes and omits some of them. The sample lists roughly 100,000 clones, about 90% seen once, with over 0.7% in the top ten. Antigen specificity for these receptors is unknown. The sample in question was unstimulated CD4+ T cells sorted from spleen or lymph node cells, obtained before intestinal transplant. Every receptor here comes from a human donor who received an intestinal transplant.

The chain employs TRBV6-5 and TRBJ2-7; no definite D call. This CDR3 comprises 13 residues. Trimming took 4 bases from V and 0 from J, leaving 7 bases between them. Looked up from germline, CDR1 is MNHEY and CDR2 is SVGAGI. The CDR3 DNA reads TGTGCCAGCAGTTCCCACTACTCCTACGAGCAGTACTTC. Its translation is CASSSHYSYEQYF.

The chain employs TRBV10-2 and TRBJ1-5; TRBD1 is a possible D gene (5 bases). Looked up from germline, CDR1 is WSHSY and CDR2 is SAAADI. V lost 6 bases to trimming and J lost 3 bases, with 12 bases between them. The CDR3 runs to 14 residues. In DNA, the CDR3 is TGCGCCAGCAGCGGGGCGCTCGACAATCAGCCCCAGCATTTT. Its protein is CASSGALDNQPQHF.

DNA of the CDR3: TGTGCCAGCAGTTACGCAGGGGACATTCAGTACTTC. This codes for CASSYAGDIQYF. The chain has TRBV6-5 and TRBJ2-4; weak D call: TRBD1 (6 bases). The CDR3 is 12 residues long. Germline lookup yields CDR1 MNHEY and CDR2 SVGAGI. V shed 2 bases and J shed 8 bases, with 7 bases lying between them.

This chain uses TRBV18 with TRBJ2-3; 14 nucleotides agree with TRBD2. The germline CDR1 and CDR2 sequences are KGHSH and LQKENI. The junction had 10 bases not matched to a gene; V was cut back by 2 bases and J by 6 bases. This CDR3 is built from 18 residues. The CDR3 protein is CASSPTPGTSGSRDTQYF. As DNA, the CDR3 is TGTGCCAGCTCACCAACACCCGGGACTAGCGGGAGTAGGGATACGCAGTATTTT.

The gene calls are TRBV5-1 and TRBJ1-2; D not certain. The V end was cut by 0 bases, the J end by 7 bases, with 13 bases between. The germline V gene has CDR1 SGHRS and CDR2 YFSETQ. The CDR3 runs to 14 residues. This CDR3 is CASSLGEVNGGYTF. For the CDR3, the DNA is TGCGCCAGCAGCTTGGGAGAGGTTAATGGTGGCTACACCTTC.

V is TRBV10-2 and J is TRBJ2-7; the D call may be TRBD1 or TRBD2 (5 bases each). From germline, CDR1 is WSHSY and CDR2 SAAADI. Deletions cut 5 bases from V and 3 bases from J, with 17 bases between. The CDR3 consists of 15 residues. The CDR3 DNA follows: TGCGCCAGCAGTAAGGGACCTTTATCTGTCTACGAGCAGTACTTC. This codes for CASSKGPLSVYEQYF.

V usage is TRBV7-3 and J usage is TRBJ2-3, with unresolved D. Germline V gene sequence: CDR1 SGHTA, CDR2 FQGTGA. Trimming pared 2 bases from V and 0 bases from J, leaving 9 bases between. The CDR3 is made up of 15 amino acids. The CDR3 here is CASSLSLTSTDTQYF. CDR3 sequence (DNA): TGTGCCAGCAGCTTATCTCTTACTAGCACAGATACGCAGTATTTT.

The J gene is TRBJ2-1, the V gene TRBV29-1; TRBD2 matches at 13 bases. The germline V gene encodes CDR1 SQVTM and CDR2 ANQGSEA. The CDR3 contains 15 residues. Trimming cost V 7 bases and J 4 bases; bases outside gene matches: 7. As DNA, the CDR3 is TGCAGCGCTACAAGGACTAGCGGGAGATACAATGAGCAGTTCTTC. Translated, it gives CSATRTSGRYNEQFF.

This chain connects TRBV7-9 to TRBJ2-7; no clear D gene. The CDR3 runs to 14 residues. The germline gives CDR1 SEHNR, CDR2 FQNEAQ (reference sequence). V was shortened by 3 bases and J by 0 bases, with 9 bases between the two germline ends. Here the CDR3 DNA reads TGTGCCAGCAGCTTTGGCTACGGCTCCTACGAGCAGTACTTC. It translates to CASSFGYGSYEQYF.

The chain uses TRBV28 and TRBJ2-7; maybe TRBD2 (7 bases). The ends were cut back, 6 bases at V and 3 bases at J, with 12 bases in the middle. The length of the CDR3 is 13 residues. The germline CDR1 and CDR2 sequences are MDHEN and SYDVKM. CDR3 in amino acids: CASRRGGSYEQYF. In DNA form, the CDR3 reads TGTGCCAGCAGGAGGGGGGGAAGCTACGAGCAGTACTTC.

This chain joins TRBV5-1 and TRBJ2-5; TRBD1 aligns across 9 bases. Germline V gene sequence: CDR1 SGHRS, CDR2 YFSETQ. V lost 0 bases to trimming and J lost 5 bases; unmatched junction nucleotides: 8. The CDR3 is made up of 16 amino acids. CDR3 bases: TGCGCCAGCAGCTTGGGTCCCACAGGGGGCGAGGAGACCCAGTACTTC. Amino acid sequence: CASSLGPTGGEETQYF.

This clone was detected once. The rearrangement links TRBV20-1 to TRBJ2-4, with D perhaps TRBD2 (6 bases). The CDR3 contains 11 residues. CDR1 is DFQATT and CDR2 is SNEGSKA in the germline V gene (reference sequence). V was clipped by 6 bases and J by 6 bases, with 9 bases between them. The CDR3, as DNA: TGCAGTGCGGGGGGACCAAACATTCAGTACTTC. Amino acid sequence: CSAGGPNIQYF.

V is TRBV9 and J is TRBJ2-7, with D uncertain. CDR1 is SGDLS, CDR2 YYNGEE, per germline. CDR3 length equals 13 residues. V was shortened by 0 bases and J by 3 bases, with 7 bases between the two germline ends. The CDR3 region is CASSVEVGYEQYF. The CDR3 bases are TGTGCCAGCAGCGTAGAGGTTGGCTACGAGCAGTACTTC.

The table lists this clone with a few counts. The chain uses TRBV6-6 and TRBJ2-7, with 7 bases that match TRBD1. V trimming: 6 bases; J trimming: 6 bases; junction bases outside the gene matches: 11. The CDR3 covers 14 residues. Per germline, CDR1 MNHNY and CDR2 SVGAGI (reference sequence). CDR3 loop: CASRPGTDGGEQYF. The CDR3, as DNA: TGTGCCAGCAGACCAGGGACAGATGGAGGCGAGCAGTACTTC.

Regarding this clone: Other DNA sequences in the sample encode the same CDR3. The chain employs TRBV14 and TRBJ2-3; D may be TRBD1 or TRBD2 (6 bases each). V lost 1 base, J lost 6 bases, and 14 bases lay in between. CDR1 and CDR2 from the germline V gene are SGHDN and FVKESK. The CDR3 has 15 amino acids. The CDR3 loop is CASSQGGGTWDTQYF. CDR3 sequence (DNA): TGTGCCAGCAGCCAAGGAGGGGGGACGTGGGATACGCAGTATTTT.

The rearrangement joins TRBV28 to TRBJ2-1, with D hard to call. The CDR3 has 14 amino acids. CDR1 is MDHEN, CDR2 SYDVKM, per germline. V shed 6 bases and J shed 4 bases, with 13 bases lying between them. The CDR3 region has the DNA TGTGCCAGCAGCCCGACCGAAGGGTACAATGAGCAGTTCTTC. Protein product: CASSPTEGYNEQFF.

In its sample, this clone was seen once. V usage is TRBV5-1 and J usage is TRBJ2-3; D gene ambiguous. Trimming took off 0 bases at V and 1 base at J, with 12 bases between the two ends. CDR3 length equals 16 residues. Per germline, CDR1 SGHRS and CDR2 YFSETQ. The CDR3 coding sequence is TGCGCCAGCAGCTTGGACGGCAGCCTCGGCACAGATACGCAGTATTTT. Translating it yields CASSLDGSLGTDTQYF.

V usage is TRBV7-3 and J usage is TRBJ2-7, with 14 bases aligning to TRBD2. After removal of 3 bases from V and 2 bases from J, the junction contained 0 bases not matched to a gene. Germline-derived CDR1 and CDR2 are SGHTA and FQGTGA. The CDR3 runs 15 residues. The CDR3 DNA is TGTGCCAGCAGCTTGACTAGCGGGGGGGCCTACGAGCAGTACTTC. Amino acids: CASSLTSGGAYEQYF.

The chain combines TRBV2 with TRBJ2-2; no clear D gene. There are 15 residues in the CDR3. Germline V CDR1 and CDR2: SNHLY, FYNNEI. The V gene lost 4 bases and the J gene lost 0 bases, with 9 bases spanning the gap. The CDR3 bases are TGTGCCAGCAGTGTGGTGACCCCGAACACCGGGGAGCTGTTTTTT. Its protein is CASSVVTPNTGELFF.

This clone turned up a few times. This rearrangement joins TRBV27 to TRBJ1-2; tentatively, D is TRBD1 (5 bases). Trimming removed 0 bases at V and 8 bases at J, with 19 bases between. Germline loops: CDR1 MNHEY, CDR2 SMNVEV (reference sequence). The CDR3 is made up of 16 amino acids. CDR3 in DNA: TGTGCCAGCAGTTTATCGCCCGACAGACCCTTCGAGGGCTACACCTTC. Protein sequence: CASSLSPDRPFEGYTF.

The rearrangement links TRBV2 to TRBJ1-6; D might be TRBD1 (5 bases). The V end was cut by 6 bases, the J end by 0 bases, with 9 bases between. Germline assignment: CDR1 SNHLY and CDR2 FYNNEI. This CDR3 contains 15 residues. The CDR3 DNA is TGTGCCAGCAGGGGGGGGATCTCCTATAATTCACCCCTCCACTTT. Translation gives CASRGGISYNSPLHF.

Notes on this clone: The sample holds other DNA sequences that translate to the same CDR3. This chain uses TRBV4-1 with TRBJ2-6; D is possibly TRBD1 (6 bases). This CDR3 region has 15 residues. Germline V gene data show CDR1 as MGHRA and CDR2 as YSYEKL. Trimming left V 3 bases short and J 0 bases short, with 6 bases between. The CDR3 bases are TGCGCCAGCAGCCAGGGACACTCTGGGGCCAACGTCCTGACTTTC. It yields the protein CASSQGHSGANVLTF.

This rearrangement joins TRBV19 to TRBJ2-6; D remains unclear. V was trimmed by 9 bases and J by 7 bases, leaving 13 bases between them. CDR1 is LNHDA, CDR2 SQIVND, per germline (reference sequence). The CDR3 loop spans 13 amino acids. Here the CDR3 DNA reads TGTGCCAGCGCTATACTGGGTGCCAACGTCCTGACTTTC. It encodes CASAILGANVLTF.

This chain links TRBV6-1 with TRBJ2-7; no clear D gene. This CDR3 spans 13 amino acids. With 7 bases removed from V and 7 bases from J, the gap between germline ends came to 17 bases. CDR1 and CDR2 (germline): MNHNS, SASEGT. The CDR3 DNA reads TGTGCCAGCATCGGCACCTCGGTGATGGAGCAGTACTTC. Translating it yields CASIGTSVMEQYF.